These T cell receptor beta chains were read from a single sample in a study of CD8+ T cells in alopecia areata. The repertoire was sequenced with immunoSEQ multiplex PCR; TCRdb's copy has only in-frame clones and lacks some. The data contain under 30,000 clones, 50% to 55% of them singletons. Material for sequencing was NKG2D-high CD8+ T cells sorted from blood. The receptors come from a human donor with alopecia areata. Both conserved end residues are trimmed from each CDR3. Part of the rows lack a size; the others show once, few, many or a class for expanded clones.

abundance	len	j_gene	v_gene	CDR3aa
-	9	TRBJ1-2	TRBV2	ASSEAPGYT
-	8	TRBJ2-3	TRBV10-2	ASNKRGAR
medium-sized	14	TRBJ2-4	TRBV7-9	ASSSNQGLAKNIQY
-	12	TRBJ1-2	TRBV7-2	ASTIFLGDYGYT
-	9	TRBJ1-2	TRBV2	ASRRLPGYT
-	12	TRBJ1-1	TRBV30	AWSVLTVNTEAF
few	11	TRBJ2-1	TRBV4-1	ASSQRGYNEQF
-	12	TRBJ1-1	TRBV28	ASRTYQGDTEAF
-	12	TRBJ2-1	TRBV5-1	ASSNRTSVNEQF
-	12	TRBJ1-2	TRBV5-1	ASRRIPWQVRYT
-	17	TRBJ2-7	TRBV28	ASSSSFIHNQRGVGEQY
-	11	TRBJ2-5	TRBV12-5	ASGLTWGETQY
-	12	TRBJ2-5	TRBV7-3	ASSLSGGQETQY
-	16	-	TRBV29-1	SVEDAGLAGGKPYEQY
few	15	TRBJ2-5	TRBV7-9	ASSFGWAGVEQETQY
-	11	TRBJ2-1	TRBV2	APRAGTYNEQF
-	11	TRBJ2-7	TRBV28	ATQAGGDYEQY
-	12	TRBJ2-1	TRBV7-6	ASSRPLYHNEQF
many	10	TRBJ2-7	TRBV7-9	ASSLRQAEQY
-	12	TRBJ2-7	TRBV7-9	ASSVGTGPYEQY
-	12	TRBJ2-7	TRBV15	ATSRVAGGYEQY
-	10	TRBJ1-2	TRBV5-1	ASSLTGSGYT
-	18	TRBJ2-5	TRBV4-1	ASSQEGLLAGGWYQETQY
once	11	TRBJ2-7	TRBV27	ASSFRTLDEQY